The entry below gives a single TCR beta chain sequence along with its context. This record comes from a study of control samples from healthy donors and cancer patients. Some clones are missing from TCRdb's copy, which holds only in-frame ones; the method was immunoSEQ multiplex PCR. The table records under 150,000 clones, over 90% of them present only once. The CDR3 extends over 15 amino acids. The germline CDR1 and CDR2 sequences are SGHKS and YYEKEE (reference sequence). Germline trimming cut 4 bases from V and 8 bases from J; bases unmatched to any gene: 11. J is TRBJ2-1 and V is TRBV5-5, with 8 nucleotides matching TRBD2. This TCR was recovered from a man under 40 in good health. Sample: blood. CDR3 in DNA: TGTGCCAGCAGCACCGGGGGGGTTAGGAAGGATGAGCAGTTCTTC. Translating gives CASSTGGVRKDEQFF.